A selection of T cell receptor beta chains follows, all from one sample in a study of shared clonotypes between healthy human individuals. Sequencing was performed with immunoSEQ multiplex PCR; in TCRdb, only in-frame clones are kept and a portion is missing. Altogether roughly 2,000,000 clones are present, approximately 94% being singletons, with the ten largest covering around 1%. The sequencing sample was made of naive CD8+ T cells sorted from blood. The receptors here all came from a man in his late teens or twenties in good health. Each CDR3 is given with its conserved first and last residue. The D gene is left open where the match is weak. Where a row states a size, it is once, few, many or the class of an expanded clone; other rows omit it.

clone size: once; J gene: TRBJ2-5; D gene: TRBD1; V gene: TRBV28; CDR3 DNA: TGTGCCAGCAGTTTATTGTTTGGGGACAGGGAAGAGACCCAGTACTTC; CDR3 protein: CASSLLFGDREETQYF
clone size: .; J gene: TRBJ2-7; D gene: TRBD1; V gene: TRBV7-6; CDR3 DNA: TGTGCCAGCAGCTTAGGGACGGAAGGACAGGGCTACGAGCAGTACTTC; CDR3 protein: CASSLGTEGQGYEQYF
clone size: .; J gene: TRBJ2-2; D gene: .; V gene: TRBV6-5; CDR3 DNA: TGTGCCAGCAGTTACGGGGCTGGCGCGAACACCGGGGAGCTGTTTTTT; CDR3 protein: CASSYGAGANTGELFF
clone size: once; J gene: TRBJ2-7; D gene: .; V gene: TRBV4-1; CDR3 DNA: TGCGCCAGCAGCCAAGAAAGATTGGCGGCAGGGGACGAGCAGTACTTC; CDR3 protein: CASSQERLAAGDEQYF
clone size: .; J gene: TRBJ2-5; D gene: TRBD2; V gene: TRBV10-1; CDR3 DNA: TGCGCCACCTCTACCGGGACTAGCGGGAGGGAAGAAGAGACCCAGTACTTC; CDR3 protein: CATSTGTSGREEETQYF
clone size: .; J gene: TRBJ1-5; D gene: .; V gene: TRBV27; CDR3 DNA: TGTGCCAGCAGTTTATCGGGAAACAATCAGCCCCAGCATTTT; CDR3 protein: CASSLSGNNQPQHF
clone size: once; J gene: TRBJ1-2; D gene: .; V gene: TRBV11-2; CDR3 DNA: TGTGCCAGCAGCCCAACAGAGGCCCTTAGCTACACCTTC; CDR3 protein: CASSPTEALSYTF
clone size: .; J gene: TRBJ2-7; D gene: TRBD1; V gene: TRBV5-1; CDR3 DNA: TGCGCCAGCAGCTTGGCCCCCGGGACAGTCTACGAGCAGTACTTC; CDR3 protein: CASSLAPGTVYEQYF
clone size: once; J gene: TRBJ2-7; D gene: TRBD2; V gene: TRBV5-6; CDR3 DNA: TGTGCCAGCAGCTGGGCAACTAGCGGGGGAGACGAGCAGTACTTC; CDR3 protein: CASSWATSGGDEQYF
clone size: .; J gene: TRBJ2-5; D gene: .; V gene: TRBV19; CDR3 DNA: TGTGCCAGTAGTATACGAGTCTCGTACCAAGAGACCCAGTACTTC; CDR3 protein: CASSIRVSYQETQYF
clone size: .; J gene: TRBJ1-5; D gene: TRBD1; V gene: TRBV7-9; CDR3 DNA: TGTGCCAGCAGCCCCCTGGACAGGGATGATCAGCCCCAGCATTTT; CDR3 protein: CASSPLDRDDQPQHF
clone size: .; J gene: TRBJ2-7; D gene: TRBD2; V gene: TRBV19; CDR3 DNA: TGTGCCAGTAGCTCCCTTAGCGGGCCCTACGAGCAGTACTTC; CDR3 protein: CASSSLSGPYEQYF
clone size: .; J gene: TRBJ2-4; D gene: TRBD1; V gene: TRBV2; CDR3 DNA: TGTGCCAGCAGGCCCCTGATTTACGACAGGGAATCGGAAAACATTCAGTACTTC; CDR3 protein: CASRPLIYDRESENIQYF
clone size: .; J gene: TRBJ2-1; D gene: .; V gene: TRBV6-5; CDR3 DNA: TGTGCCAGCAGTCTCCTCGGCGGGACCGGTAATGAGCAGTTCTTC; CDR3 protein: CASSLLGGTGNEQFF
clone size: .; J gene: TRBJ2-7; D gene: TRBD2; V gene: TRBV10-3; CDR3 DNA: TGTGCCATCAGGGACAGCGGGAGTTCCTACGAGCAGTACTTC; CDR3 protein: CAIRDSGSSYEQYF
clone size: .; J gene: TRBJ2-2; D gene: .; V gene: TRBV11-3; CDR3 DNA: TGTGCCAGCACCACTACGACATTGGGGTGGGTGTTTTTT; CDR3 protein: CASTTTTLGWVFF
clone size: .; J gene: TRBJ2-7; D gene: TRBD1; V gene: TRBV4-1; CDR3 DNA: TGCGCCAGCAGCCAAGCCGGGACAGGGACCTACGAGCAGTACTTC; CDR3 protein: CASSQAGTGTYEQYF
clone size: .; J gene: TRBJ2-5; D gene: .; V gene: TRBV11-2; CDR3 DNA: TGTGCCAGCAGTTACTACCGGGGTGCCCAAGAGACCCAGTACTTC; CDR3 protein: CASSYYRGAQETQYF
clone size: .; J gene: TRBJ2-1; D gene: .; V gene: TRBV9; CDR3 DNA: TGTGCCAGCAGCGTAAGTCTCCGGGACCAAAGAGGGAACAATGAGCAGTTCTTC; CDR3 protein: CASSVSLRDQRGNNEQFF
clone size: .; J gene: TRBJ1-6; D gene: .; V gene: TRBV19; CDR3 DNA: TGTGCCAGTAGTGATGGTGGGGGAGGCGCCTATAATTCACCCCTCCACTTT; CDR3 protein: CASSDGGGGAYNSPLHF
clone size: .; J gene: TRBJ2-1; D gene: .; V gene: TRBV28; CDR3 DNA: TGTGCCAGCACGCCCGACCAAATTTACAATGAGCAGTTCTTC; CDR3 protein: CASTPDQIYNEQFF
clone size: .; J gene: TRBJ1-6; D gene: TRBD1; V gene: TRBV6-5; CDR3 DNA: TGTGCCAGCAGTTACGGACAGGGGGCACTTTCACCCCTCCACTTT; CDR3 protein: CASSYGQGALSPLHF
clone size: .; J gene: TRBJ2-3; D gene: .; V gene: TRBV9; CDR3 DNA: TGTGCCAGCAGCGAGGAGGGGGCCCTGCAGTATTTT; CDR3 protein: CASSEEGALQYF
clone size: .; J gene: TRBJ1-1; D gene: .; V gene: TRBV5-6; CDR3 DNA: TGTGCCAGCAGCTTATGGGTGAACACTGAAGCTTTCTTT; CDR3 protein: CASSLWVNTEAFF
clone size: .; J gene: TRBJ2-3; D gene: .; V gene: TRBV27; CDR3 DNA: TGTGCCAGCAGTTTAGGTCCCTTTAGCACAGATACGCAGTATTTT; CDR3 protein: CASSLGPFSTDTQYF
clone size: .; J gene: TRBJ2-7; D gene: .; V gene: TRBV4-1; CDR3 DNA: TGCGCCAGCAGCCTAGTCCCCGGACAGTCGAGCTCCTACGAGCAGTACTTC; CDR3 protein: CASSLVPGQSSSYEQYF
clone size: .; J gene: TRBJ1-5; D gene: .; V gene: TRBV5-6; CDR3 DNA: TGTGCCAGCAGCTTGAGTCCGGGGAGTCAGCCCCAGCATTTT; CDR3 protein: CASSLSPGSQPQHF
clone size: .; J gene: TRBJ2-1; D gene: .; V gene: TRBV18; CDR3 DNA: TGTGCCAGCTCTCCTGGGGCGAGCTCCTACAATGAGCAGTTCTTC; CDR3 protein: CASSPGASSYNEQFF
clone size: .; J gene: TRBJ1-1; D gene: TRBD1; V gene: TRBV5-1; CDR3 DNA: TGCGCCAGCAGCTCCGGGACAGAGAACACTGAAGCTTTCTTT; CDR3 protein: CASSSGTENTEAFF
clone size: once; J gene: TRBJ2-1; D gene: TRBD2; V gene: TRBV6-1; CDR3 DNA: TGTGCCAGCAGTGACTGGACTAGCGGGAGCCTGCCCAATGAGCAGTTCTTC; CDR3 protein: CASSDWTSGSLPNEQFF
clone size: .; J gene: TRBJ2-3; D gene: .; V gene: TRBV27; CDR3 DNA: TGTGCCAGCAGTTTATCGGTTAAGTTCTACACAGATACGCAGTATTTT; CDR3 protein: CASSLSVKFYTDTQYF
clone size: .; J gene: TRBJ2-5; D gene: .; V gene: TRBV2; CDR3 DNA: TGTGCCAGCAGTGAAGGTAGAGGAGGGCAAGAGACCCAGTACTTC; CDR3 protein: CASSEGRGGQETQYF
clone size: .; J gene: TRBJ2-7; D gene: .; V gene: TRBV27; CDR3 DNA: TGTGCCAGCAGTTTAAAGGTGGCCTACGAGCAGTACTTC; CDR3 protein: CASSLKVAYEQYF
clone size: once; J gene: TRBJ2-7; D gene: .; V gene: TRBV27; CDR3 DNA: TGTGCCAGCAGTTTACGGCAGGCCTCGAACGAGCAGTACTTC; CDR3 protein: CASSLRQASNEQYF
clone size: .; J gene: TRBJ2-3; D gene: .; V gene: TRBV2; CDR3 DNA: TGTGCCAGCAGTGAAGAGGGCTACACAGATACGCAGTATTTT; CDR3 protein: CASSEEGYTDTQYF
clone size: once; J gene: TRBJ2-5; D gene: .; V gene: TRBV4-1; CDR3 DNA: TGCGCCAGCAGCCAAGATCCGGGACGGATCCAAGAGACCCAGTACTTC; CDR3 protein: CASSQDPGRIQETQYF
clone size: .; J gene: TRBJ2-7; D gene: .; V gene: TRBV7-2; CDR3 DNA: TGTGCCAGCAGCTCGAGCTCCTACGAGCAGTACTTC; CDR3 protein: CASSSSSYEQYF
clone size: .; J gene: TRBJ2-7; D gene: .; V gene: TRBV29-1; CDR3 DNA: TGCAGCGTTCTCCCCCTAGCGAGGAACGAGCAGTACTTC; CDR3 protein: CSVLPLARNEQYF
clone size: .; J gene: TRBJ1-1; D gene: .; V gene: TRBV5-6; CDR3 DNA: TGTGCCAGCACTCAGGAAGGTTACGGTATTTTAAGGGCTTTCTTT; CDR3 protein: CASTQEGYGILRAFF
clone size: once; J gene: TRBJ2-7; D gene: .; V gene: TRBV5-6; CDR3 DNA: TGTGCCAGCAGCTTTATAGGGGTTTACGAGCAGTACTTC; CDR3 protein: CASSFIGVYEQYF
clone size: .; J gene: TRBJ2-7; D gene: .; V gene: TRBV27; CDR3 DNA: TGTGCCAGCAGTTTATCCGATAATCCTCTACGGCGCACCTACGAGCAGTACTTC; CDR3 protein: CASSLSDNPLRRTYEQYF
clone size: .; J gene: TRBJ2-7; D gene: TRBD1; V gene: TRBV6-1; CDR3 DNA: TGTGCCAGCAGTGCAGGGGGTGGACCTCCCTACGAGCAGTACTTC; CDR3 protein: CASSAGGGPPYEQYF
clone size: .; J gene: TRBJ2-1; D gene: .; V gene: TRBV4-1; CDR3 DNA: TGCGCCAGCAGCCAAGGGACTTACAATGAGCAGTTCTTC; CDR3 protein: CASSQGTYNEQFF
clone size: .; J gene: TRBJ1-2; D gene: .; V gene: TRBV7-9; CDR3 DNA: TGTGCCAGCAGCTTAACGGGGGGCGCCGGCTATGGCTACACCTTC; CDR3 protein: CASSLTGGAGYGYTF
clone size: .; J gene: TRBJ2-3; D gene: .; V gene: TRBV7-3; CDR3 DNA: TGTGCCAGCAGCTTAGTAGGGGCCTACGGAGATACGCAGTATTTT; CDR3 protein: CASSLVGAYGDTQYF
clone size: .; J gene: TRBJ2-7; D gene: .; V gene: TRBV7-9; CDR3 DNA: TGTGCCAGCCACCAACTAGATGGTGAGCAGTACTTC; CDR3 protein: CASHQLDGEQYF
clone size: .; J gene: TRBJ1-2; D gene: .; V gene: TRBV9; CDR3 DNA: TGTGCCAGCACAAGGACCGTGGATCCGGGTGGGGGGAACTATGGCTACACCTTC; CDR3 protein: CASTRTVDPGGGNYGYTF
clone size: .; J gene: TRBJ1-1; D gene: .; V gene: TRBV4-1; CDR3 DNA: TGCGCCAGCAGCCAAGATCAAGCAGGAGAGAACACTGAAGCTTTCTTT; CDR3 protein: CASSQDQAGENTEAFF